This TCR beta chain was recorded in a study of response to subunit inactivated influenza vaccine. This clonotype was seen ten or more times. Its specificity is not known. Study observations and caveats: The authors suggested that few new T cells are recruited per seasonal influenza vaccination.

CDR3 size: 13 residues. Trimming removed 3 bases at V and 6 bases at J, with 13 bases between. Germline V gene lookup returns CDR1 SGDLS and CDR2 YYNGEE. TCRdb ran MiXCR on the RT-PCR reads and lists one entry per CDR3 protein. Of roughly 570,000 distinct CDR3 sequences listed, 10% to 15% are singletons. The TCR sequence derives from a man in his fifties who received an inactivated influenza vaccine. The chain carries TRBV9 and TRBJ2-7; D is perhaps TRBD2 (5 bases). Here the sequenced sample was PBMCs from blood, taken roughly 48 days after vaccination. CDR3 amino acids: CASSAQMGAEQYF. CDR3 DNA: TGTGCCAGCAGCGCCCAGATGGGAGCCGAGCAGTACTTC.